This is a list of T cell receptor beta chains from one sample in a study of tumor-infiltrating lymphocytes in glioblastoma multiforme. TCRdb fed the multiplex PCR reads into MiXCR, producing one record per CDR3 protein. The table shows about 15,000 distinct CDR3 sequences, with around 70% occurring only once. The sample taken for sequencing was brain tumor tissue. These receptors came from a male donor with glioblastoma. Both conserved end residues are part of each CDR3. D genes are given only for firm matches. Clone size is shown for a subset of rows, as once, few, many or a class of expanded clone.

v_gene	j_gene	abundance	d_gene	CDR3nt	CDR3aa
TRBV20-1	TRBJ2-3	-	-	TGTAGTGCAGAAACGGGACATCATCTCACAGATACGCAGTATTTT	CSAETGHHLTDTQYF
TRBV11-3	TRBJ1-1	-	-	TGTGCCAGCAGCTTAGGTGGAGGGGCCGGTGAAACTTTCTTT	CASSLGGGAGETFF
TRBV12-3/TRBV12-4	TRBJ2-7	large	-	TGTGCCAGCACCCTAGGTTCCTACGAGCAGTACTTC	CASTLGSYEQYF
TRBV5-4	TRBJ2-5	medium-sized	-	TGTGCCAGCAGCACCAGGCAACAAGAGACCCAGTACTTC	CASSTRQQETQYF
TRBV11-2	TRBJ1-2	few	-	TGTGCCAGCAGCCGCCCCGGGACAAGAAACTATGGCTACACCTTC	CASSRPGTRNYGYTF
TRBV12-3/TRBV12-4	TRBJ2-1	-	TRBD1	TGTGCCAGCAGCTCGGACAGGACCTACAATGAGCAGTTCTTC	CASSSDRTYNEQFF
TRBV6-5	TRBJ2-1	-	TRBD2	TGTGCCAGCAGCCCCACTAGCGGGAGGGTCGGTGAGCAGTTCTTC	CASSPTSGRVGEQFF
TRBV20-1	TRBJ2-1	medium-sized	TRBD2	TGCAGTGCTAGATTGTCTAGCGGGAGGGCTGGGAATGAGCAGTTCTTC	CSARLSSGRAGNEQFF
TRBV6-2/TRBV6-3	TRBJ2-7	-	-	TGTGCCAGCAGACTCACAGAGACCTACGAGCAGTACTTC	CASRLTETYEQYF
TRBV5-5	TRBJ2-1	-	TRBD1	TGTGCCAGCAGCTTGGCAGGACAGGGGTTTAATAACGACAATGAGCAGTTCTTC	CASSLAGQGFNNDNEQFF
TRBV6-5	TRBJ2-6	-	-	TGTGCCAGCAGTACCCATCGGGGCTCTGGGGCCAACGTCCTGGCTTTC	CASSTHRGSGANVLAF
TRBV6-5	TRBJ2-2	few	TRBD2	TGTGCCAGCAGACTAGCGGAGCACACCGGGGAGCTGTTTTTT	CASRLAEHTGELFF
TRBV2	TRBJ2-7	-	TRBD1	TGTGCCAGCAGGGATGATCAGGGGGCCTACGATCAGTACTTC	CASRDDQGAYDQYF
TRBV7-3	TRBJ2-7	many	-	TGTGCCAGCAGCTTTGACCGCCCGGCCGAGCAGTACTTC	CASSFDRPAEQYF
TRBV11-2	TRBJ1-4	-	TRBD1	TGTGCTAGCAGCTTAGGCGGGACAGGTCAGTTTGAAAAACTGTTTTTT	CASSLGGTGQFEKLFF
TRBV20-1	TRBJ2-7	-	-	TGCAGTGCTTCCTTCCCCGGGAGTCACTACGAGCAGTACTTC	CSASFPGSHYEQYF
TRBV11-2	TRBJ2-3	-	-	TGTGCCAGCAGTACTCTAGCATGTGAAGATGCGCAGTATTTT	CASSTLACEDAQYF
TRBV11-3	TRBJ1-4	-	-	TGTGCCAGCAGCTATCGACGGATTGTGAATGAAAAACTGTTTTTT	CASSYRRIVNEKLFF
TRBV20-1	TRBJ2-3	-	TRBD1	TGCAGTGCTGCCGGGACAGGGGGCAATGAGCCCCAGTATTTT	CSAAGTGGNEPQYF
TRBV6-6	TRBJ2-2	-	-	TGTACCAGCAAGGCGGAAATGAACACCGGGGAGCTGTTTTTT	CTSKAEMNTGELFF
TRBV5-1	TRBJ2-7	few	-	TGCGCCAGCAGCATCACCGGGACAACGCTTGAGCAGTACTTC	CASSITGTTLEQYF
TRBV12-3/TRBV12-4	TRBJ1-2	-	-	TGTGCCAGCAGTCCCGCCCGACAGATAAACTATGGCTACACCTTC	CASSPARQINYGYTF
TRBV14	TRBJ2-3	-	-	TGCGCCAGCATCCAAGATACGGCGCGGTCTAGCACATATACGCAGTATTTT	CASIQDTARSSTYTQYF
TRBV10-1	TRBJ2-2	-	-	TGCGCCAGCAGTGAAATGGCTAGTGGGAGTTCCGGGGAGCTGTTTTTT	CASSEMASGSSGELFF
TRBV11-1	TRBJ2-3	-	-	TGTGTCAGCAGCTTAACCAGCGGCCCCACAGGTACGCAGTATTTT	CVSSLTSGPTGTQYF
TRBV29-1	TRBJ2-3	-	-	TGCAGACCGGAGGGGAATGGGGGCCCCACAGATACGCAGTATTTT	CRPEGNGGPTDTQYF
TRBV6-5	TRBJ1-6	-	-	TGTGCCAGCAGTTACGGGGGTACTAATTCACCCCTCCACTTT	CASSYGGTNSPLHF
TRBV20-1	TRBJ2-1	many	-	TGCAGTGCTAGGGGGTTCCATGAGCAGTTCTTC	CSARGFHEQFF
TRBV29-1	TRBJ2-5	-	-	TGCAGCGTCCAAAAGGACAGCGTAATACAAGAGACCCAGTACTTC	CSVQKDSVIQETQYF
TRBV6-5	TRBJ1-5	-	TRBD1	TGTGCCAGCAGTCGGACAGGGAACAAGCCCCAGCATTTT	CASSRTGNKPQHF
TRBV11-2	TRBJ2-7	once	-	TGTGCCGCGTCGACGGATTTGGCGGGAAACTCCTACGAGCAGTACTTC	CAASTDLAGNSYEQYF
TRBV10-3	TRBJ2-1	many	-	TGTGGCATCAGCGATGGCAATGAGCAGTTCTTC	CGISDGNEQFF
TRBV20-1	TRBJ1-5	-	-	TGCAGTGCCAGGAATATTGGTCAGGCCCAGCATTTT	CSARNIGQAQHF
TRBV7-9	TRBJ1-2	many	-	TGTGCCAGCAGCTCCCTAATGGAAGGGGCGAATTATCCTAACTATGGCTACACCTTC	CASSSLMEGANYPNYGYTF
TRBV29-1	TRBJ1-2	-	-	TGCAGCGTTGAGGCCAGCATCTATGGCTACGCCTTC	CSVEASIYGYAF
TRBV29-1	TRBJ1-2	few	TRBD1	TGCAGCGTTGCTGGACAGGGGAACTATGGCTACACCTTC	CSVAGQGNYGYTF
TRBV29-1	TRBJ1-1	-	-	TGCAGCGTTCTTAGGACAGTAGACAGGAACACTGAAGCTTTCTTT	CSVLRTVDRNTEAFF
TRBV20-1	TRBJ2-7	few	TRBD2	TGCATTGCTAGAGGGCTAACGGGAGGGTTGTACGAGCGGTACTTC	CIARGLTGGLYERYF
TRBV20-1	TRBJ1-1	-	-	TGCAGTGCTAGAGGCCCGACCACTGAAGCTTTCTTT	CSARGPTTEAFF
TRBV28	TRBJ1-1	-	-	TGTGCCAGCAGCACCTGGGGGAAGTTGTACACTGAAGCTTTCTTT	CASSTWGKLYTEAFF
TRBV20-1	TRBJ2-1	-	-	TGCAGTGCTAGATGGGCACTAGCAGACAATGAGCAGCTCTTC	CSARWALADNEQLF
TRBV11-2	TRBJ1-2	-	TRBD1	TGTGCCAGCAGGGAACAGGGGGATGGCTACACCTTC	CASREQGDGYTF
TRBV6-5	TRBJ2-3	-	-	TGTGCCAGCAGACCGCTAAGCAGGGGCCTCGACACAGATACGCAGTATTTT	CASRPLSRGLDTDTQYF
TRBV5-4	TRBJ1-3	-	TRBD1	TGTGCCAGCAGCCTAAAGGGACAGGGAAACACCATATATTTT	CASSLKGQGNTIYF
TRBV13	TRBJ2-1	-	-	TGTGCCAGCAGCTTATCCGACAGGAGCTCCTACAATGAGCAGTTCTTC	CASSLSDRSSYNEQFF
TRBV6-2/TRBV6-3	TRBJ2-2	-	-	TGTGCCAGCAGTCGACAGCTAGACACCGGGGAGCTGTTTTTT	CASSRQLDTGELFF
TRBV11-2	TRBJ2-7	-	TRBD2	TGTGCCGGCAGCTTACTAGCGGGAGAAGACGGGCGGTACTTC	CAGSLLAGEDGRYF
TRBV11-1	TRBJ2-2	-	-	TGTGCCAGCGGCTCGATGGCGGCGGACACCGGGGAGCTGTTTTTT	CASGSMAADTGELFF
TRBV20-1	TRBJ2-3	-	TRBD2	TGCAGTGCTCCCATACTAGCGGAGACAGATACGCAGTATTTT	CSAPILAETDTQYF
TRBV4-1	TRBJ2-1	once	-	TGCGCCAGCGGGGAGGAGATAGTTGGGGCCGAGCAGTTCTTC	CASGEEIVGAEQFF
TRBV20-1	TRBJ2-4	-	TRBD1	TGCAGTGCTAGAGAACCGGACAGGGGGATTCGGAAAGCCAAAAGCATTCAGTATTTC	CSAREPDRGIRKAKSIQYF
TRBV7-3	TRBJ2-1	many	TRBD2	TGTGCCAGCAGTAGGGAGGGGTTGAGTGAGCAGTTCTTC	CASSREGLSEQFF
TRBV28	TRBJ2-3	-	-	TGTGCCAGCAGGGGGGGCTTAGATACGCAGTATTTT	CASRGGLDTQYF
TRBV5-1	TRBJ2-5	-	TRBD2	TGCGCCAGCAACTTGGGACTAGCGAGAGGCCAAAAGGAGTACTTC	CASNLGLARGQKEYF
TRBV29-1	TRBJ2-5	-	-	TGCAGCGTCCTTAGGACAAATCAAGAGACCCAGTACTTC	CSVLRTNQETQYF
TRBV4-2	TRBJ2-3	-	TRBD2	TGCGCCAGCAGCCGGGTCGGACTAGCGGATCCCACAAATGCGCAGTATTTT	CASSRVGLADPTNAQYF